One and the same sample provided the 21 T cell receptor beta chains below, sequenced in a study of lymphopenia after photon versus proton radiotherapy. Assay: immunoSEQ multiplex PCR; the TCRdb copy retains only in-frame clones and omits some. The sample lists about 160,000 clones, roughly nine tenths seen once, with around 4.6% in the top ten. This sample comprised peripheral blood, obtained from a patient treated with photon-based radiotherapy. The receptors shown here come from a man in his forties or fifties with gastric cancer.

In regard to this clone: Other DNA sequences in this sample translate to the same CDR3. The chain recombines TRBV5-1 with TRBJ1-4; D possibly corresponds to TRBD1 (6 bases). The ends were cut back, 0 bases at V and 5 bases at J, with 14 bases in the middle. In germline, CDR1 is SGHRS, CDR2 YFSETQ. CDR3 size: 16 residues. The CDR3, as DNA: TGCGCCAGCAGCTTGGATCTCGGCAGGGGCAATGAAAAACTGTTTTTT. It yields the protein CASSLDLGRGNEKLFF. The variable domain in full, completed from reference TRBV5-1 and TRBJ1-4, reads KAGVTQTPRYLIKTRGQQVTLSCSPISGHRSVSWYQQTPGQGLQFLFEYFSETQRNKGNFPGRFSGRQFSNSRSEMNVSTLELGDSALYLCASSLDLGRGNEKLFFGSGTQLSVL.

The chain joins TRBV28 to TRBJ2-7, with 8 positions matching TRBD2. This CDR3 contains 12 residues. CDR1 is MDHEN, CDR2 SYDVKM, per germline. V was pared by 4 bases and J by 11 bases, with 7 bases of the junction left unmatched. The CDR3 region has the DNA TGTGCCAGCAGTTCCCCGGGGGGGCGGGAGTACTTC. Translation gives CASSSPGGREYF. Complete variable domain (other parts from reference TRBV28 and TRBJ2-7): DVKVTQSSRYLVKRTGEKVFLECVQDMDHENMFWYRQDPGLGLRLIYFSYDVKMKEKGDIPEGYSVSREKKERFSLILESASTNQTSMYLCASSSPGGREYFGPGTRLTVT.

This chain uses TRBV4-1 with TRBJ1-4; 9 bases align to TRBD1. Germline V lookup: CDR1 MGHRA, CDR2 YSYEKL. Germline trimming cut 4 bases from V and 8 bases from J; bases unmatched to any gene: 8. The CDR3 runs 15 residues. CDR3 sequence reads: CASSPLGQGKEKLFF. CDR3 DNA: TGCGCCAGCAGCCCCCTAGGACAGGGGAAAGAAAAACTGTTTTTT.

The rearrangement uses TRBV4-2 and TRBJ1-5, with 9 positions matching TRBD1. This CDR3 has 18 residues. The germline gives CDR1 LGHNA, CDR2 YNFKEQ. The trim removed 1 base at V and 1 base at J, leaving 8 bases unmatched. Written as DNA, the CDR3 is TGTGCCAGCAGCCAAGTGGGACAGGGAATGAGGAGCAATCAGCCCCAGCATTTT. Residues: CASSQVGQGMRSNQPQHF.

The chain employs TRBV28 and TRBJ1-1; perhaps TRBD1 as D (6 bases). The ends were cut back, 7 bases at V and 0 bases at J, with 18 bases in the middle. CDR3 length: 16 residues. Germline assignment: CDR1 MDHEN and CDR2 SYDVKM. CDR3 sequence reads: CASIPSGGLVNTEAFF. The CDR3 DNA reads TGTGCCAGCATCCCTTCGGGGGGGCTCGTGAACACTGAAGCTTTCTTT. The variable domain in full, with the rest retrieved from reference TRBV28 and TRBJ1-1, is DVKVTQSSRYLVKRTGEKVFLECVQDMDHENMFWYRQDPGLGLRLIYFSYDVKMKEKGDIPEGYSVSREKKERFSLILESASTNQTSMYLCASIPSGGLVNTEAFFGQGTRLTVV.

The chain uses TRBV29-1 and TRBJ2-5; D gene uncertain. Trimming removed 3 bases at V and 0 bases at J, with 8 bases between. The CDR3 totals 13 residues. Germline CDR1 SQVTM, CDR2 ANQGSEA. DNA of the CDR3: TGCAGCGTTGATGGACCGAACCAAGAGACCCAGTACTTC. Encoded protein: CSVDGPNQETQYF.

The rearrangement joins TRBV18 to TRBJ2-7; D is unresolved. The CDR3 covers 12 residues. The V end was cut by 2 bases, the J end by 5 bases, with 7 bases between. Germline V gene lookup returns CDR1 KGHSH and CDR2 LQKENI. CDR3 in amino acids: CASSPSLNEQYF. The DNA for the CDR3 is TGTGCCAGCTCACCAAGTTTAAACGAGCAGTACTTC. Based on the CDR3 plus reference TRBV18 and TRBJ2-7, the full variable domain is NAGVMQNPRHLVRRRGQEARLRCSPMKGHSHVYWYRQLPEEGLKFMVYLQKENIIDESGMPKERFSAEFPKEGPSILRIQQVVRGDSAAYFCASSPSLNEQYFGPGTRLTVT.

This chain uses TRBV27 with TRBJ2-3, with 8 bases matching TRBD2. The CDR3 is made up of 16 amino acids. V gave up 6 bases and J gave up 2 bases; unmatched junction bases: 10. Per germline, CDR1 MNHEY and CDR2 SMNVEV (reference sequence). The CDR3 protein is CASSREGGGTTDTQYF. In DNA form, the CDR3 reads TGTGCCAGCAGCCGGGAGGGAGGGGGAACCACAGATACGCAGTATTTT.

This clone was picked up one time. The chain employs TRBV7-2 and TRBJ2-7; 10 positions match TRBD2. V lost 2 bases and J lost 6; bases outside the gene matches: 4. The germline gives CDR1 SGHTA, CDR2 FQGNSA. The CDR3 has 14 amino acids. DNA for the CDR3: TGTGCCAGCAGCTTATCTAGCGGGAGTATCGAGCAGTACTTC. This codes for CASSLSSGSIEQYF.

This sequence joins TRBV7-2 and TRBJ2-1; TRBD1 matches at 8 bases. V dropped 5 bases and J dropped 4; count of bases not matched to a gene: 7. Germline CDR1 and CDR2: SGHTA and FQGNSA. The CDR3 totals 15 residues. The CDR3 sequence: CASSLRTGTYNEQFF. The CDR3 region has the DNA TGTGCCAGCAGCCTTAGGACAGGGACTTACAATGAGCAGTTCTTC.

The chain uses TRBV6-1 and TRBJ2-7; 9 nucleotides line up with TRBD1. CDR1 and CDR2 (germline): MNHNS, SASEGT. This CDR3 comprises 14 residues. The junction had 3 bases not matched to a gene; V was cut back by 4 bases and J by 2 bases. This chain's CDR3 is CASSADRGTYEQYF. CDR3 bases: TGTGCCAGCAGTGCGGACAGGGGTACCTACGAGCAGTACTTC.

The chain employs TRBV5-1 and TRBJ1-4; D is perhaps TRBD1 (5 bases). Germline CDR1 is SGHRS and CDR2 is YFSETQ. This CDR3 is 14 amino acids long. V lost 1 base and J 4 bases, leaving 8 bases between the germline ends. This CDR3 is CASSLWGGNEKLFF. CDR3 sequence (DNA): TGCGCCAGCAGCTTGTGGGGGGGTAATGAAAAACTGTTTTTT.

This chain links TRBV28 with TRBJ1-4, with D perhaps TRBD1 (5 bases). V lost 7 bases and J lost 0, with 12 bases in between. Germline V gene sequence: CDR1 MDHEN, CDR2 SYDVKM. This CDR3 region has 15 residues. This CDR3 is CASIGGDATNEKLFF. The CDR3 DNA sequence: TGTGCCAGCATTGGGGGTGATGCAACTAATGAAAAACTGTTTTTT.

This sequence joins TRBV6-6 and TRBJ1-5; D ambiguous. CDR1 and CDR2 (germline): MNHNY, SVGAGI (reference sequence). V was cut by 6 bases and J by 1 base, with 13 bases left in between. This CDR3 is built from 15 residues. The CDR3 DNA follows: TGTGCCAGCAGCCTATCTGTTGGCAGCAATCAGCCCCAGCATTTT. Protein product: CASSLSVGSNQPQHF.

This chain links TRBV5-8 with TRBJ1-5; 8 nucleotides match TRBD1. CDR1 is SGHTS, CDR2 YDEGEE, per germline. After removal of 1 base from V and 2 bases from J, the junction contained 11 bases not matched to a gene. CDR3 length equals 18 residues. The CDR3 DNA follows: TGTGCCAGCAGCTTGAACAGGGGGAGATTCGAGGGCAATCAGCCCCAGCATTTT. Residues: CASSLNRGRFEGNQPQHF.

This chain connects TRBV11-2 to TRBJ1-2, with a weak D call TRBD1 (6 bases). Germline CDR1 is SGHAT and CDR2 is FQNNGV. V dropped 1 base and J dropped 8 bases, with 11 bases sitting between them. The CDR3 is made up of 13 amino acids. The CDR3 region is CASSLAGADGYTF. The CDR3, as DNA: TGTGCCAGCAGCTTAGCAGGGGCAGACGGCTACACCTTC.

The chain recombines TRBV5-1 with TRBJ2-5, with D perhaps TRBD2 (6 bases). This CDR3 is built from 17 residues. V was clipped by 5 bases and J by 2 bases, with 22 bases between them. Germline lookup yields CDR1 SGHRS and CDR2 YFSETQ. The CDR3: CASSIAPSSVRQETQYF. DNA of the CDR3: TGCGCCAGCAGTATCGCGCCCTCTAGCGTGAGACAAGAGACCCAGTACTTC.

This chain connects TRBV5-8 to TRBJ1-5; a possible D gene is TRBD1 (6 bases). Trimming took 5 bases from V and 2 from J, leaving 17 bases between them. The CDR3 is made up of 16 amino acids. CDR1 is SGHTS and CDR2 is YDEGEE in the germline V gene. CDR3 loop: CASRPEAGVGNQPQHF. In DNA, the CDR3 is TGTGCCAGCAGACCCGAGGCAGGGGTTGGCAATCAGCCCCAGCATTTT.

The rearrangement joins TRBV7-9 to TRBJ1-1, with D unresolved. Trimming left V 5 bases short and J 0 bases short, with 13 bases between. The CDR3 is 15 amino acids. CDR1 is SEHNR, CDR2 FQNEAQ, per germline (reference sequence). The CDR3 DNA follows: TGTGCCAGCAGCCCGCGTGAGAGTTTGAACACTGAAGCTTTCTTT. Translated, it gives CASSPRESLNTEAFF. Filled out from reference TRBV7-9 and TRBJ1-1, the complete variable domain reads DTGVSQNPRHKITKRGQNVTFRCDPISEHNRLYWYRQTLGQGPEFLTYFQNEAQLEKSRLLSDRFSAERPKGSFSTLEIQRTEQGDSAMYLCASSPRESLNTEAFFGQGTRLTVV.

A few counts support this clone. The chain recombines TRBV19 with TRBJ2-1, with TRBD2 as a possible D gene (5 bases). CDR1 and CDR2 from the germline V gene are LNHDA and SQIVND (reference sequence). This CDR3 region has 16 residues. V was trimmed by 2 bases and J by 0 bases, leaving 11 bases between them. Here the CDR3 reads CASSISAGSSYNEQFF. The CDR3 coding sequence is TGTGCCAGTAGTATAAGTGCGGGCAGCTCCTACAATGAGCAGTTCTTC. The full variable domain, in which reference TRBV19 and TRBJ2-1 provide the parts outside the CDR3, is DGGITQSPKYLFRKEGQNVTLSCEQNLNHDAMYWYRQDPGQGLRLIYYSQIVNDFQKGDIAEGYSVSREKKESFPLTVTSAQKNPTAFYLCASSISAGSSYNEQFFGPGTRLTVL.

The rearrangement joins TRBV25-1 to TRBJ2-1, with 11 bases that match TRBD2. CDR3 length equals 14 residues. Germline values: CDR1 MGHDK, CDR2 SYGVNS. J lost 15 bases, V lost 1 base, and 8 bases had no gene match. The chain's CDR3 is CASSESSSGRPRFF. DNA of the CDR3: TGTGCCAGCAGTGAATCATCTAGCGGGAGGCCCAGGTTCTTC.